This T cell receptor (beta chain) was recovered during a study of T cell repertoires in ileal Crohn's disease. Study at large: Median disease duration was about eight years; 30% to 35% smoked at surgery. About half received postoperative treatment, some 11 with thiopurines and 15 to 20 anti-TNF.

About this clone itself: Additional DNA sequences in this sample encode the identical CDR3.

Assay used: immunoSEQ multiplex PCR; TCRdb lists only in-frame clones, some missing. Here the sample spans about 13,000 clones, about 67% being singletons. Specified time point: neoterminal ileum biopsy at postoperative endoscopy, about 6 months after surgery. The CDR3 sequence is 13 residues long. Trimming removed 0 bases at V and 3 bases at J, with 4 bases between. Germline CDR1 is MNHNS and CDR2 is SASEGT. This clonotype was obtained from an adult with Crohn's disease. The rearrangement joins TRBV6-1 to TRBJ2-3; D unresolved. The sample was ileal tissue. The CDR3 reads CASSEAVTDTQYF. CDR3 DNA: TGTGCCAGCAGTGAAGCGGTGACAGATACGCAGTATTTT.